A single T cell receptor beta chain is shown here with its context. Sequencing used immunoSEQ multiplex PCR; TCRdb keeps in-frame clones, though not all of them. The repertoire holds around 11,000 clones, with roughly two thirds as singletons. The treatment denotes: randomized to nivolumab then ipilimumab (arm A) or the reverse (arm B). This sample is drawn from a study of sequential checkpoint blockade in melanoma. This TCR derives from a human donor with melanoma. The source material was CD8+ T cells sorted from blood (inferred from file names), sampled from a patient given nivolumab and ipilimumab in sequence.

The CDR3 loop is CASSLVTSGGIYEQYF. CDR3 nucleotides: TGTGCCAGCAGCTTGGTAACTAGCGGGGGGATATACGAGCAGTACTTC. This chain joins TRBV5-6 and TRBJ2-7; 12 bases are a match to TRBD2. The V gene's germline CDR1 is SGHDT and CDR2 YYEEEE. V was pared by 0 bases and J by 4 bases, with 5 bases of the junction left unmatched. The CDR3 covers 16 residues.